A selection of T cell receptor beta chains follows, all from one sample in a study of PD-1 blockade in classical Hodgkin lymphoma. Assay used: immunoSEQ multiplex PCR; TCRdb lists only in-frame clones, some missing. Counted here are roughly 30,000 clones, roughly 83% occurring once; the ten biggest clones make up 20% to 25%. Sequencing used peripheral blood mononuclear cells (PBMCs), obtained before the second cycle of nivolumab. The receptors here all came from a human donor with classical Hodgkin lymphoma. Each CDR3 is given without its conserved first and last residue.

CDR3 length	V gene	CDR3 protein
14	TRBV29-1	SVADAQGSNTDTQY
12	TRBV10-3	AISDAGGDYGYT
11	TRBV2	ASKAQVNEKLF
13	TRBV4-2	ASSQDIAGDDTQY
12	TRBV5-8	ASSPDFHTDTQY
11	TRBV6-1	ASSGRHNQPQH
11	TRBV7-2	ASSPGGTYEQY
13	TRBV25-1	ASSDLAEDTGELF
13	TRBV7-2	ASSLTSGRVDTQY
12	TRBV19	ASSMGQSRQPQH
13	TRBV30	AWTRSSSYNSPLH